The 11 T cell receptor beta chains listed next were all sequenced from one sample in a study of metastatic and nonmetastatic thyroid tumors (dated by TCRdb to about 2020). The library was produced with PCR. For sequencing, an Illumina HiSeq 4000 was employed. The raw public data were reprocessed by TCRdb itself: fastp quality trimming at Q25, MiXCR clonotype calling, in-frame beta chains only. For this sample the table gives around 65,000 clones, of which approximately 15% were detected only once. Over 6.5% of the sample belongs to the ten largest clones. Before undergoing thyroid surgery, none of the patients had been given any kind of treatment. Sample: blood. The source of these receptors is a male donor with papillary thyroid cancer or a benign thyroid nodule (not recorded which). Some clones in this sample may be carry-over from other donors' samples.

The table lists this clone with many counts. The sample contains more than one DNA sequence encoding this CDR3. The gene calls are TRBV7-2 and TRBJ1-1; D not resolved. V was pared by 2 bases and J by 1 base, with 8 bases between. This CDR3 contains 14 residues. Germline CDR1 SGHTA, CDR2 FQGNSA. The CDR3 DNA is TGTGCCAGCAGCTTATACGGGGAGAACACTGAAGCTTTCTTT. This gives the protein CASSLYGENTEAFF.

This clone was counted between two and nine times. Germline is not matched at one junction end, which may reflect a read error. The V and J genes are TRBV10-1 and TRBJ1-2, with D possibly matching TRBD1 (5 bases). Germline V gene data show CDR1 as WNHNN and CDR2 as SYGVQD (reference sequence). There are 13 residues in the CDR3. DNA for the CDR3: TGCGCCAACAGTGAGTCGGGGGTTCTGGGCTACACCTTC. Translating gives CANSESGVLGYTF.

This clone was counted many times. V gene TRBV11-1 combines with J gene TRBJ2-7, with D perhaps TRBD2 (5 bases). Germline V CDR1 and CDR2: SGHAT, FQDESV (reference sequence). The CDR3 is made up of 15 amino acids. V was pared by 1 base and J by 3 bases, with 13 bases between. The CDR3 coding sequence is TGTGCCAGCAGCTTAGAAAGGTCCGGGAACTACGAGCAGTACTTC. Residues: CASSLERSGNYEQYF.

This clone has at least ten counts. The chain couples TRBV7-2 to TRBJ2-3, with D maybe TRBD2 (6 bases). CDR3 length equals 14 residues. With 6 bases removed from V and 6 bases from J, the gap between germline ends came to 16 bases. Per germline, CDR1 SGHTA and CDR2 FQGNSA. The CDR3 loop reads CASSWGTGRDTQYF. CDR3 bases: TGTGCCAGCAGTTGGGGGACGGGGAGGGATACGCAGTATTTT.

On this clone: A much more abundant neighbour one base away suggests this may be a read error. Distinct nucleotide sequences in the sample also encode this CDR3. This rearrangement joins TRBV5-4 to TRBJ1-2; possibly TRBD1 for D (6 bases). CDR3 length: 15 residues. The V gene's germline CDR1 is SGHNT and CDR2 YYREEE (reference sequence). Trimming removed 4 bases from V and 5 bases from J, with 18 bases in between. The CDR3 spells CASSTQTGEGYGYTF. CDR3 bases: TGTGCCAGCAGCACCCAGACAGGTGAGGGTTATGGCTACACCTTC.

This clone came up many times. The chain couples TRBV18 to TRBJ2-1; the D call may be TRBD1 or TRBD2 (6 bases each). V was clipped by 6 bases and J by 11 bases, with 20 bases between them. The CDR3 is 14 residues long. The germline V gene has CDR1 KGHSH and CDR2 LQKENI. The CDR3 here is CASSPASGANKQFF. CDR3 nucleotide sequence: TGTGCCAGCTCTCCGGCGTCGGGGGCTAATAAGCAGTTCTTC. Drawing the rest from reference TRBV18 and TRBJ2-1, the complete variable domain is NAGVMQNPRHLVRRRGQEARLRCSPMKGHSHVYWYRQLPEEGLKFMVYLQKENIIDESGMPKERFSAEFPKEGPSILRIQQVVRGDSAAYFCASSPASGANKQFFGPGTRLTVL.

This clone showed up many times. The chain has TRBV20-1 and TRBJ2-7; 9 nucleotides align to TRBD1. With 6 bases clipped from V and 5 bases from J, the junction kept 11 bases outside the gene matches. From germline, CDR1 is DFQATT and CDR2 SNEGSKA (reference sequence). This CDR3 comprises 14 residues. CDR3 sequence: CSALRDREIHEQYV. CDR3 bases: TGCAGTGCCCTCCGGGACAGGGAAATTCACGAGCAGTACGTC.

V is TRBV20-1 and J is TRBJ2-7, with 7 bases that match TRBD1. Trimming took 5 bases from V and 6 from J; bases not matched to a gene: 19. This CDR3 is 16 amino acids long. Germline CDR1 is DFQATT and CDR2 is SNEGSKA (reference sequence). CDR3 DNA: TGCAGTGCTTTTAACTTGGGTCCGGGACAGTGTGCCGAGCAGTACTTC. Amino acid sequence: CSAFNLGPGQCAEQYF.

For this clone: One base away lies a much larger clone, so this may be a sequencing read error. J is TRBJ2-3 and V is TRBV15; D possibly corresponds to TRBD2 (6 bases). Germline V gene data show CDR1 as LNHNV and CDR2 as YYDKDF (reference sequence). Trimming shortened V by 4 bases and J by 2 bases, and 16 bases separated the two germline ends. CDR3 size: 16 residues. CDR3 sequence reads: CATSTTRGSITDTQYF. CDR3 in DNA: TGTGCCACCAGCACAACCCGGGGGTCTATCACAGATACGCAGTATTTT.

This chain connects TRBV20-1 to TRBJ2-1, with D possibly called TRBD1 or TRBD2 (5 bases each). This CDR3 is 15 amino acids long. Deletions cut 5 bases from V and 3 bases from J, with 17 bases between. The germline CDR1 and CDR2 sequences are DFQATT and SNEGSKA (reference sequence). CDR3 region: CSASPGQGDYNEQFF. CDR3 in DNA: TGCAGTGCTTCGCCGGGGCAGGGCGACTACAATGAGCAGTTCTTC.

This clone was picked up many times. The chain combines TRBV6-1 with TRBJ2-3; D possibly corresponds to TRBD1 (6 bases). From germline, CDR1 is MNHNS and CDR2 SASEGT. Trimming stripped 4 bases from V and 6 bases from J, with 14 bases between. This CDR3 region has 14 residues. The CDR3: CASSGLTGSDTQYF. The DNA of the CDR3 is TGTGCCAGCAGTGGGTTAACAGGGTCCGATACGCAGTATTTT.